The clone carrying this TCR beta chain was observed many times. The antigen is not known. Using unique molecular identifiers, the investigators prepared the TCRbeta library. TCRdb re-called the PCR reads with MiXCR, one entry per CDR3 protein. The data show approximately 650,000 distinct CDR3 sequences, about an eighth seen once. The sample belongs to a study of T-cell reconstitution after alpha-beta-depleted transplantation in children. The study's findings and limits: The origin of alpha-beta T cells about two months after transplant was reportedly several hundred expanded graft clones.

The germline gives CDR1 DFQATT, CDR2 SNEGSKA (reference sequence). Unmatched junction bases numbered 8, after V lost 4 bases and J lost 4 bases. The CDR3 length is 17 residues. The sample in question was PBMCs, obtained before TCRalphabeta/CD19-depleted stem cell transplant. This receptor was obtained from a girl aged 2-10 years with congenital amegakaryocytic thrombocytopenia, due to receive a stem cell transplant. The chain employs TRBV20-1 and TRBJ2-1; 15 bases are shared with TRBD2. The CDR3 protein is CSAIGLAGGGWYNEQFF. CDR3 nucleotide sequence: TGCAGTGCTATCGGACTAGCGGGAGGGGGGTGGTACAATGAGCAGTTCTTC.